A single sample is the source of the 27 T cell receptor beta chains below, sequenced in a study of cytomegalovirus exposure and HLA in healthy donors. The PCR made use of 60 Vbeta and 13 Jbeta primers. The protocol was immunoSEQ multiplex PCR, while the TCRdb copy is restricted to in-frame clones and leaves out a portion. The repertoire holds some 200,000 clones, approximately 70% seen once, with about 2.5% in the top ten. Material for sequencing was PBMCs. These receptors were obtained from a man aged 40-49 years in good health and CMV-seropositive.

The gene calls are TRBV28 and TRBJ1-2; the D gene is possibly TRBD1 (5 bases). The CDR3 loop spans 14 amino acids. Germline values: CDR1 MDHEN, CDR2 SYDVKM. V dropped 2 bases and J dropped 2 bases, with 9 bases sitting between them. The CDR3 DNA sequence: TGTGCCAGCAGTTTAATCAACAGGAACTATGGCTACACCTTC. It is translated as CASSLINRNYGYTF.

This clone was detected a few times. This chain joins TRBV5-1 and TRBJ1-1; D is perhaps TRBD1 (6 bases). Trimming removed 4 bases from V and 1 base from J, with 11 bases in between. Germline V lookup: CDR1 SGHRS, CDR2 YFSETQ. The CDR3 spans 14 residues. CDR3 region: CASSATGGNTEAFF. In DNA, the CDR3 is TGCGCCAGCAGCGCGACAGGAGGGAACACTGAAGCTTTCTTT.

The chain couples TRBV5-1 to TRBJ2-2; D unresolved. Trimming left V 4 bases short and J 7 bases short, with 11 bases between. Germline CDR1 SGHRS, CDR2 YFSETQ. The CDR3 contains 13 residues. The CDR3 region is CASSEPAGGELFF. CDR3 nucleotides: TGCGCCAGCAGCGAGCCTGCCGGCGGGGAGCTGTTTTTT.

The gene calls are TRBV2 and TRBJ1-4; 10 nucleotides line up with TRBD1. This CDR3 contains 14 residues. Trimming removed 6 bases from V and 8 bases from J; junction bases left unmatched: 6. Germline loops: CDR1 SNHLY, CDR2 FYNNEI. The CDR3 spells CASRSGTGDEKLFF. CDR3 nucleotide sequence: TGTGCCAGCAGATCCGGGACAGGGGACGAAAAACTGTTTTTT.

V usage is TRBV28 and J usage is TRBJ2-1; 7 positions match TRBD2. J was trimmed by 5 bases and V by 9 bases; bases with no gene match: 13. The CDR3 sequence is 15 residues long. Germline values: CDR1 MDHEN, CDR2 SYDVKM. Here the CDR3 DNA reads TGTGCCAGTCAAAAAGGCGGCGGGGGAGACAATGAGCAGTTCTTC. Protein sequence: CASQKGGGGDNEQFF.

This clone was observed a handful of times. The chain is built from TRBV5-4 and TRBJ2-5; D is uncertain. The J call may not be correct, given that the DNA end is closer to TRBJ2-7. The CDR3 is 11 residues long. Germline lookup yields CDR1 SGHNT and CDR2 YYREEE (reference sequence). The CDR3 nucleotides are TGTGCCAGCAGCTTGGATCACGAGCAGTACTTC. This gives the protein CASSLDHEQYF.

The chain uses TRBV9 and TRBJ2-1; a possible D gene is TRBD1 (5 bases). The CDR3 extends over 17 amino acids. Germline CDR1 is SGDLS and CDR2 is YYNGEE. The ends were cut back, 0 bases at V and 3 bases at J, with 16 bases in the middle. The CDR3 sequence: CASSVAGAGKNYNEQFF. The DNA for the CDR3 is TGTGCCAGCAGCGTAGCAGGTGCAGGGAAAAACTACAATGAGCAGTTCTTC. The full variable domain, completed using reference TRBV9 and TRBJ2-1, is DSGVTQTPKHLITATGQRVTLRCSPRSGDLSVYWYQQSLDQGLQFLIQYYNGEERAKGNILERFSAQQFPDLHSELNLSSLELGDSALYFCASSVAGAGKNYNEQFFGPGTRLTVL.

The CDR3, as DNA: TGTGCCAGCAGTGAAGCGCTTGGGGACAGGGGCCGTGGCTACACCTTC. It encodes CASSEALGDRGRGYTF. The rearrangement joins TRBV6-1 to TRBJ1-2, with 10 bases fitting TRBD1. The trim removed 0 bases at V and 7 bases at J, leaving 8 bases unmatched. This CDR3 is 16 amino acids long. The V gene's germline CDR1 is MNHNS and CDR2 SASEGT.

V gene TRBV6-1 combines with J gene TRBJ1-1, with 7 nucleotides matching TRBD1. The V segment lost 6 bases and the J segment 4 bases; nucleotides outside the gene matches: 8. From germline, CDR1 is MNHNS and CDR2 SASEGT. CDR3 size: 14 residues. CDR3 sequence reads: CASRNRGSSTEAFF. The DNA of the CDR3 is TGTGCCAGCAGGAACAGGGGTAGTAGCACTGAAGCTTTCTTT.

A few counts support this clone. V usage is TRBV15 and J usage is TRBJ2-1; 11 positions match TRBD2. V lost 1 base, J lost 5 bases, and 4 bases stayed unmatched. The CDR3 is made up of 16 amino acids. Germline loops: CDR1 LNHNV, CDR2 YYDKDF (reference sequence). The CDR3 DNA sequence: TGTGCCACCAGCAGAGTAGCGGGGGGGCAACACAATGAGCAGTTCTTC. Translation: CATSRVAGGQHNEQFF.

This chain connects TRBV4-2 to TRBJ2-1; D gene unclear. The germline V gene has CDR1 LGHNA and CDR2 YNFKEQ. V dropped 3 bases and J dropped 7 bases, with 10 bases sitting between them. The length of the CDR3 is 13 residues. Here the CDR3 DNA reads TGTGCCAGCAGCCAGGGCTCCGAGAATGAGCAGTTCTTC. It encodes CASSQGSENEQFF.

J is TRBJ2-3 and V is TRBV2; the match to TRBD1 covers 8 bases. The V segment lost 6 bases and the J segment 0 bases; nucleotides outside the gene matches: 5. The CDR3 contains 15 residues. The germline gives CDR1 SNHLY, CDR2 FYNNEI. The CDR3 DNA sequence: TGTGCCAGCAGCAAGACAGGGGAGAGCACAGATACGCAGTATTTT. Protein sequence: CASSKTGESTDTQYF.

V is TRBV29-1 and J is TRBJ2-3; 9 bases are shared with TRBD1. Trimming cost V 2 bases and J 7 bases; bases outside gene matches: 4. The CDR3 extends over 13 amino acids. Per the germline V gene, CDR1 is SQVTM and CDR2 is ANQGSEA. The CDR3 DNA sequence: TGCAGCGTTGAATGGACAGGGGCAAATACGCAGTATTTT. It is translated as CSVEWTGANTQYF.

This chain joins TRBV5-1 and TRBJ2-3; 9 nucleotides line up with TRBD2. The V gene's germline CDR1 is SGHRS and CDR2 YFSETQ. V gave up 9 bases and J gave up 2 bases; unmatched junction bases: 10. The CDR3 spans 15 residues. The CDR3 nucleotides read TGCGCCACCCAGGTGCGGGGGGGCGTCACAGATACGCAGTATTTT. It translates to CATQVRGGVTDTQYF.

V is TRBV21-1 and J is TRBJ1-2. TRBV21-1 is marked as a pseudogene. This CDR3 contains 16 residues. The CDR3 reads CASSTSCIPGGGGYTF. The CDR3 DNA reads TGTGCCAGCAGCACAAGTTGCATCCCGGGGGGGGGCGGCTACACCTTC.

This rearrangement joins TRBV7-8 to TRBJ1-2; TRBD1 agrees at 9 bases. This CDR3 is built from 15 residues. The V and J ends lost 5 bases and 2 bases, in that order; junction bases with no gene match: 6. Germline assignment: CDR1 SGHVS and CDR2 FQNEAQ. The CDR3 region has the DNA TGTGCCAGCAGCCCTGGCGACAGGGGGAACTATGGCTACACCTTC. This translates into CASSPGDRGNYGYTF.

The chain carries TRBV5-1 and TRBJ2-3, with 13 positions matching TRBD2. From germline, CDR1 is SGHRS and CDR2 YFSETQ. The junction had 18 bases not matched to a gene; V was cut back by 3 bases and J by 2 bases. This CDR3 is 21 amino acids long. The CDR3 loop reads CASSSPGQETTSGGFTDTQYF. The CDR3 nucleotides read TGCGCCAGCAGCTCCCCGGGACAGGAGACGACTAGCGGGGGGTTCACAGATACGCAGTATTTT.

The chain links TRBV19 to TRBJ1-2, with D maybe TRBD1 (6 bases). The CDR3 runs 15 residues. CDR1 LNHDA and CDR2 SQIVND come from the germline V gene (reference sequence). The germline V and J ends were trimmed by 6 bases and 0 bases, with 14 bases remaining between them. This CDR3 is CASSWGQTTNYGYTF. Written as DNA, the CDR3 is TGTGCCAGTAGCTGGGGGCAGACGACTAACTATGGCTACACCTTC.

This chain uses TRBV6-5 with TRBJ1-2; D is perhaps TRBD1 (6 bases). The CDR3 contains 14 residues. Germline CDR1 and CDR2: MNHEY and SVGAGI. V was trimmed by 0 bases and J by 6 bases, leaving 11 bases between them. CDR3 coding DNA: TGTGCCAGCAGTTACTCGCGGGGGGGCGATGGCTACACCTTC. It specifies CASSYSRGGDGYTF.

This chain links TRBV6-1 with TRBJ1-2; 8 bases agree with TRBD1. The CDR3 has 15 amino acids. CDR1 MNHNS and CDR2 SASEGT come from the germline V gene. The ends lost 4 bases at V and 5 bases at J; junction bases unmatched: 9. The CDR3 DNA is TGTGCCAGCAGTGTCGACAGGGGTTCATCTTATGGCTACACCTTC. It translates to CASSVDRGSSYGYTF.

Note on this clone: Other DNA sequences in the same sample also yield this CDR3. The CDR3 sequence: CASSGQGYGYTF. The CDR3 bases are TGTGCCAGCTCAGGACAGGGCTATGGCTACACCTTC. The V call is TRBV2, the J call TRBJ1-2; 8 bases map to TRBD1. CDR1 and CDR2 (germline): SNHLY, FYNNEI. The CDR3 runs 12 residues. V lost 8 bases and J lost 4; bases outside the gene matches: 3.

V and J are TRBV6-1 and TRBJ1-1, with 7 bases fitting TRBD1. After removal of 0 bases from V and 5 bases from J, the junction contained 15 bases not matched to a gene. The germline V gene has CDR1 MNHNS and CDR2 SASEGT. The CDR3 is 18 amino acids. DNA for the CDR3: TGTGCCAGCAGTGAAGCACCCCTTTTGACAGGGCCGGGTACTGAAGCTTTCTTT. Translation gives CASSEAPLLTGPGTEAFF.

The chain combines TRBV6-5 with TRBJ2-7; weak D call: TRBD2 (5 bases). The CDR3 consists of 14 residues. CDR1 MNHEY and CDR2 SVGAGI come from the germline V gene. V was cut by 2 bases and J by 6 bases, with 14 bases left in between. Here the CDR3 DNA reads TGTGCCAGCAGTTACGGACCTAGCTCCCTCGAGCAGTACTTC. Residues: CASSYGPSSLEQYF.

This clone appeared once. This chain joins TRBV28 and TRBJ2-7, with a weak D call TRBD1 (6 bases). V lost 4 bases and J lost 7, with 17 bases in between. The germline V gene has CDR1 MDHEN and CDR2 SYDVKM. CDR3 length equals 14 residues. CDR3 region: CASSWDTILGEQYF. CDR3 nucleotides: TGTGCCAGCAGTTGGGACACTATACTAGGGGAGCAGTACTTC.

This clone came up once. The chain carries TRBV14 and TRBJ2-2, with a possible D match to TRBD2 (5 bases). The CDR3 is 17 amino acids. Germline assignment: CDR1 SGHDN and CDR2 FVKESK. Trimming removed 0 bases from V and 3 bases from J, with 14 bases in between. The chain's CDR3 is CASSQDSTGYDTGELFF. DNA for the CDR3: TGTGCCAGCAGCCAAGATTCAACGGGGTATGACACCGGGGAGCTGTTTTTT.

This clone was observed a handful of times. V gene TRBV10-3 combines with J gene TRBJ2-1; TRBD1 agrees at 7 bases. The CDR3 has 18 amino acids. Trimming cost V 0 bases and J 6 bases; bases outside gene matches: 14. The V gene's germline CDR1 is ENHRY and CDR2 SYGVKD. The CDR3 DNA follows: TGTGCCATCAGTGAGTCCCCTCACAGGGGAAAAGGACTCAATGAGCAGTTCTTC. Translated: CAISESPHRGKGLNEQFF.

In this sample, this clone turned up a few times. The chain joins TRBV19 to TRBJ2-2, with 9 bases matching TRBD1. The V segment lost 5 bases and the J segment 6 bases; nucleotides outside the gene matches: 4. This CDR3 region has 14 residues. Germline V lookup: CDR1 LNHDA, CDR2 SQIVND (reference sequence). CDR3 loop: CASSPQGAPGELFF. CDR3 DNA: TGTGCCAGTAGTCCACAGGGGGCGCCCGGGGAGCTGTTTTTT.